These 2 T cell receptor beta chains came from one sample sequenced in a study of breast tumors, draining lymph nodes, adjacent tissues. MiXCR, run by TCRdb on the multiplex PCR reads, gives a single entry per CDR3 protein. The table includes some 140,000 distinct CDR3 sequences, 20% to 25% detected once. Samples came from axillary lymph nodes draining the breast cancer. Material for sequencing was axillary lymph node tissue. The receptor source for this set is a female donor with breast cancer. Some clones in this sample may be carry-over from other donors' samples.

This clonotype was observed at least ten times. V and J are TRBV11-2 and TRBJ2-3; 9 bases are a match to TRBD1. The V gene end was trimmed by 4 bases and the J gene end by 5 bases; junction bases not matched to a gene: 10. CDR1 and CDR2 from the germline V gene are SGHAT and FQNNGV. The CDR3 runs to 16 residues. The CDR3 spells CASSSGDRGMVDTQYF. The DNA for the CDR3 is TGTGCCAGCAGCTCCGGAGACAGGGGGATGGTAGATACGCAGTATTTT.

This clonotype was seen repeatedly, ten times or more. The chain employs TRBV28 and TRBJ1-2; tentative D call: TRBD1 (5 bases). There are 13 residues in the CDR3. V lost 7 bases to trimming and J lost 2 bases, with 11 bases between them. Germline V gene sequence: CDR1 MDHEN, CDR2 SYDVKM. The CDR3 DNA follows: TGTGCCAGCAATCGGGGACCCAACTATGGCTACACCTTC. Translated, it gives CASNRGPNYGYTF.